The 25 T cell receptor beta chains reported below all come from one sample, sequenced in a study of cytomegalovirus exposure and HLA in healthy donors. Use of 60 Vbeta and 13 Jbeta primers characterized the PCR. TCRdb keeps only in-frame clones here, not all; method: immunoSEQ multiplex PCR. The sample contains tens of thousands of clones, roughly 63% of which appear only once. What was sequenced was PBMCs. These receptors all stem from a boy aged 5-17 years in good health and CMV-seropositive.

Here the CDR3 reads CASSFRDSNYGYTF. The DNA of the CDR3 is TGCGCCAGCAGCTTCCGGGACAGTAACTATGGCTACACCTTC. The rearrangement links TRBV5-1 to TRBJ1-2; TRBD1 aligns across 7 bases. Germline V gene data show CDR1 as SGHRS and CDR2 as YFSETQ. With V trimmed by 2 bases and J by 1 base, 2 bases remained unmatched. This CDR3 is 14 amino acids long.

The J gene is TRBJ2-7, the V gene TRBV5-1, with 11 bases that match TRBD2. The CDR3 is 15 residues long. With 4 bases clipped from V and 3 bases from J, the junction kept 6 bases outside the gene matches. CDR1 SGHRS and CDR2 YFSETQ come from the germline V gene. In DNA form, the CDR3 reads TGCGCCAGCAGCACGGGACTAGCGGATTACTACGAGCAGTACTTC. Translated: CASSTGLADYYEQYF.

The chain carries TRBV19 and TRBJ2-2; no reliable D call. Germline loops: CDR1 LNHDA, CDR2 SQIVND (reference sequence). V was shortened by 10 bases and J by 4 bases, with 19 bases between the two germline ends. CDR3 length equals 15 residues. Here the CDR3 reads CATKIDTKFTGELFF. As DNA, the CDR3 is TGTGCCACCAAAATCGACACGAAATTCACCGGGGAGCTGTTTTTT.

The V call is TRBV7-8, the J call TRBJ1-2, with a possible D match to TRBD1 (5 bases). Trimming removed 3 bases at V and 3 bases at J, with 23 bases between. The CDR3 extends over 18 amino acids. Germline V gene sequence: CDR1 SGHVS, CDR2 FQNEAQ. This chain's CDR3 is CASSFLFGAGGAYYGYTF. CDR3 nucleotide sequence: TGTGCCAGCAGCTTCCTCTTTGGGGCCGGGGGAGCCTACTATGGCTACACCTTC.

The chain links TRBV30 to TRBJ1-1; 10 bases are shared with TRBD1. The V gene's germline CDR1 is GTSNPN and CDR2 SVGIG (reference sequence). The V gene end was trimmed by 2 bases and the J gene end by 11 bases; junction bases not matched to a gene: 5. The CDR3 length is 12 residues. This CDR3 reads CAWSSGTGEAFF. DNA for the CDR3: TGTGCCTGGAGTTCTGGGACAGGGGAGGCTTTCTTT.

The gene calls are TRBV18 and TRBJ1-1; the match to TRBD1 covers 8 bases. Losses at the gene ends were 0 bases for V and 1 base for J; bases not matched to a gene: 4. The CDR3 extends over 16 amino acids. Germline loops: CDR1 KGHSH, CDR2 LQKENI. The CDR3 nucleotides read TGTGCCAGCTCACCACCGGGACAGGCTTCGAACACTGAAGCTTTCTTT. Translating it yields CASSPPGQASNTEAFF.

The chain couples TRBV5-4 to TRBJ1-6; 9 nucleotides agree with TRBD1. Germline CDR1 SGHNT, CDR2 YYREEE (reference sequence). V dropped 4 bases and J dropped 2; count of bases not matched to a gene: 4. The CDR3 sequence is 16 residues long. For the CDR3, the DNA is TGTGCCAGCAGCCGGGACAGGGAGGCCTATAATTCACCCCTCCACTTT. It codes for CASSRDREAYNSPLHF.

V gene TRBV7-2 combines with J gene TRBJ2-3; 9 bases are a match to TRBD2. Unmatched junction bases numbered 14, after V lost 5 bases and J lost 8 bases. Per the germline V gene, CDR1 is SGHTA and CDR2 is FQGNSA. The CDR3 sequence is 16 residues long. CDR3 sequence (DNA): TGTGCCAGCAGCGGGAGCGGGGGGCGACAATTTGGTACGCAGTATTTT. Translation: CASSGSGGRQFGTQYF.

The V and J genes are TRBV18 and TRBJ1-2; D ambiguous. The germline V and J ends were trimmed by 2 bases and 4 bases, with 17 bases remaining between them. CDR3 size: 16 residues. Germline CDR1 and CDR2: KGHSH and LQKENI. The CDR3 bases are TGTGCCAGCTCACCAACCCCGGAACCAGGCCTCTATGGCTACACCTTC. Translating it yields CASSPTPEPGLYGYTF.

This chain uses TRBV9 with TRBJ2-7; 7 nucleotides agree with TRBD2. The trim removed 5 bases at V and 6 bases at J, leaving 5 bases unmatched. This CDR3 has 12 amino acids. Germline values: CDR1 SGDLS, CDR2 YYNGEE. The CDR3 loop reads CASRGEGSEQYF. The CDR3 nucleotides read TGTGCCAGCAGGGGGGAGGGCTCCGAGCAGTACTTC.

This chain joins TRBV27 and TRBJ1-2; no firm D call. Trimming pared 6 bases from V and 3 bases from J, leaving 11 bases between. The CDR3 spans 13 residues. The germline V gene has CDR1 MNHEY and CDR2 SMNVEV (reference sequence). CDR3 loop: CASSSAGYYGYTF. CDR3 bases: TGTGCCAGCAGCTCGGCGGGCTACTATGGCTACACCTTC.

This clone came up a few times. V and J are TRBV19 and TRBJ2-5; 7 bases match TRBD1. The end of the DNA is better explained by TRBJ2-7, so the J call may be wrong. Germline-derived CDR1 and CDR2 are LNHDA and SQIVND (reference sequence). The CDR3 runs to 16 residues. CDR3 region: CASSYGTAGDSYEQYF. In DNA form, the CDR3 reads TGTGCCAGTAGCTATGGGACAGCCGGTGACTCCTACGAGCAGTACTTC.

This clone was counted only a few times. The rearrangement joins TRBV19 to TRBJ1-2; TRBD1 matches at 8 bases. Germline trimming cut 1 base from V and 3 bases from J; bases unmatched to any gene: 7. The CDR3 is made up of 16 amino acids. The germline gives CDR1 LNHDA, CDR2 SQIVND (reference sequence). CDR3 region: CASSIGRDRGYYGYTF. The CDR3 DNA reads TGTGCCAGTAGTATAGGCCGAGACAGGGGCTACTATGGCTACACCTTC.

V gene TRBV9 combines with J gene TRBJ2-3; D possibly corresponds to TRBD2 (6 bases). CDR3 length: 15 residues. Germline assignment: CDR1 SGDLS and CDR2 YYNGEE. V was clipped by 2 bases and J by 6 bases, with 16 bases between them. The CDR3 protein is CASSVRRENFDTQYF. The CDR3 nucleotides read TGTGCCAGCAGCGTTAGACGGGAGAACTTCGATACGCAGTATTTT.

The V call is TRBV18, the J call TRBJ1-2, with 10 bases that match TRBD1. This CDR3 spans 17 amino acids. Germline values: CDR1 KGHSH, CDR2 LQKENI. The V segment lost 0 bases and the J segment 0 bases; nucleotides outside the gene matches: 4. In DNA, the CDR3 is TGTGCCAGCTCACCACCCCCAGGACAGGGGGCTAACTATGGCTACACCTTC. This sequence encodes CASSPPPGQGANYGYTF. Filled out from reference TRBV18 and TRBJ1-2, the complete variable domain reads NAGVMQNPRHLVRRRGQEARLRCSPMKGHSHVYWYRQLPEEGLKFMVYLQKENIIDESGMPKERFSAEFPKEGPSILRIQQVVRGDSAAYFCASSPPPGQGANYGYTFGSGTRLTVV.

The chain couples TRBV27 to TRBJ2-5; D call uncertain. TRBJ2-7 explains the end of the DNA better; the J call may be wrong. This CDR3 has 11 amino acids. The germline CDR1 and CDR2 sequences are MNHEY and SMNVEV (reference sequence). The CDR3 here is CASRSNYEQYF. Written as DNA, the CDR3 is TGTGCCAGCAGATCGAACTACGAGCAGTACTTC.

The chain has TRBV5-4 and TRBJ2-3; TRBD1 is a possible D gene (6 bases). With 1 base removed from V and 5 bases from J, the gap between germline ends came to 11 bases. The CDR3 sequence is 14 residues long. In germline, CDR1 is SGHNT, CDR2 YYREEE (reference sequence). This CDR3 reads CASSLMGAGDTQYF. The CDR3 coding sequence is TGTGCCAGCAGCTTGATGGGGGCGGGAGATACGCAGTATTTT.

This clone has a single count. The chain recombines TRBV25-1 with TRBJ2-3, with D perhaps matching TRBD1 (7 bases). The germline V gene encodes CDR1 MGHDK and CDR2 SYGVNS. Deletions cut 1 base from V and 2 bases from J, with 13 bases between. The CDR3 has 16 amino acids. CDR3 region: CASSEWGRGDTDTQYF. In DNA, the CDR3 is TGTGCCAGCAGTGAATGGGGCAGGGGGGACACAGATACGCAGTATTTT. The full variable domain, in which reference TRBV25-1 and TRBJ2-3 provide the parts outside the CDR3, is EADIYQTPRYLVIGTGKKITLECSQTMGHDKMYWYQQDPGMELHLIHYSYGVNSTEKGDLSSESTVSRIRTEHFPLTLESARPSHTSQYLCASSEWGRGDTDTQYFGPGTRLTVL.

This clone showed up just once. The chain carries TRBV6-4 and TRBJ2-3; 7 bases are a match to TRBD1. Losses at the gene ends were 1 base for V and 4 bases for J; bases not matched to a gene: 2. Looked up from germline, CDR1 is MRHNA and CDR2 is SNTAGT. This CDR3 is 14 amino acids long. As DNA, the CDR3 is TGTGCCAGCAGTGACTGGCAGGGGGCAGATACGCAGTATTTT. This gives the protein CASSDWQGADTQYF.

The table lists this clone with a few counts. The rearrangement links TRBV4-1 to TRBJ2-1, with TRBD1 matching over 7 bases. The CDR3 contains 15 residues. Trimming at V came to 3 bases and at J to 8 bases, leaving 10 bases not matched to a gene. Per the germline V gene, CDR1 is MGHRA and CDR2 is YSYEKL. Written as DNA, the CDR3 is TGCGCCAGCAGCCAGGTTAGGTTAGGGGGCGATGAGCAGTTCTTC. Translation: CASSQVRLGGDEQFF.

The V and J genes are TRBV7-9 and TRBJ2-7, with 8 bases fitting TRBD2. Trimming at V came to 5 bases and at J to 2 bases, leaving 8 bases not matched to a gene. CDR1 and CDR2 from the germline V gene are SEHNR and FQNEAQ (reference sequence). This CDR3 is built from 15 residues. CDR3 nucleotides: TGTGCCAGCAGCGTGCCACCGGGACTAGCCTACGAGCAGTACTTC. It yields the protein CASSVPPGLAYEQYF.

The rearrangement joins TRBV5-1 to TRBJ2-5; TRBD2 agrees at 7 bases. The germline CDR1 and CDR2 sequences are SGHRS and YFSETQ. CDR3 length: 13 residues. With V trimmed by 4 bases and J by 4 bases, 4 bases remained unmatched. CDR3 DNA: TGCGCCAGCAGCCTTTCGGGGGGAGAGACCCAGTACTTC. This translates into CASSLSGGETQYF. Together with reference TRBV5-1 and TRBJ2-5, the CDR3 gives the full variable domain: KAGVTQTPRYLIKTRGQQVTLSCSPISGHRSVSWYQQTPGQGLQFLFEYFSETQRNKGNFPGRFSGRQFSNSRSEMNVSTLELGDSALYLCASSLSGGETQYFGPGTRLLVL.

This clone showed up just a few times. The chain carries TRBV6-1 and TRBJ2-7, with 10 bases that match TRBD2. V dropped 6 bases and J dropped 3; count of bases not matched to a gene: 8. Germline lookup yields CDR1 MNHNS and CDR2 SASEGT. The CDR3 runs 15 residues. As DNA, the CDR3 is TGTGCCAGCAGCCGGGCTAGCGGGAGAGTCTACGAGCAGTACTTC. Translated, it gives CASSRASGRVYEQYF.

This clone was detected only a few times. The chain couples TRBV27 to TRBJ1-2; a weak D match, TRBD1 (5 bases). The CDR3 runs 15 residues. The V and J ends lost 3 bases and 8 bases respectively, with 19 bases between them. Germline V gene data show CDR1 as MNHEY and CDR2 as SMNVEV (reference sequence). This chain's CDR3 is CASSFLDTQAGGYTF. The CDR3 DNA sequence: TGTGCCAGCAGTTTCTTGGACACCCAAGCCGGGGGCTACACCTTC.

This clone has only a few counts. The V gene is TRBV19, the J gene TRBJ2-1, with TRBD2 as a possible D gene (6 bases). The CDR3 extends over 17 amino acids. Trimming removed 9 bases at V and 0 bases at J, with 21 bases between. The germline CDR1 and CDR2 sequences are LNHDA and SQIVND (reference sequence). Written as DNA, the CDR3 is TGTGCCAGCAGGAGGGAGGATGGCGGCAGCTCCTACAATGAGCAGTTCTTC. Translated: CASRREDGGSSYNEQFF.